This T cell receptor beta chain is drawn from a study of blood T cell repertoires in COVID-19. Original methodology: Counts of nucleated cells, estimated from reference gene primer amplification, were obtained. This table comes from immunoSEQ multiplex PCR, and its TCRdb copy is limited to in-frame clones, with some not included. The V and J calls and the clone size are those of that table, but D and trimming were determined from the DNA. The sample contains about 400,000 clones, around nine tenths of which appear only once. Germline loops: CDR1 GTSNPN, CDR2 SVGIG (reference sequence). V dropped 3 bases and J dropped 4; count of bases not matched to a gene: 4. The length of the CDR3 is 14 residues.

This TCR derives from a woman in her fifties or sixties who had recovered from COVID-19. Sequences were obtained from PBMCs or T cells enriched from blood (not recorded which). The chain recombines TRBV30 with TRBJ1-3; 9 positions match TRBD1. The CDR3 region is CAWRQGALGNTIYF. Written as DNA, the CDR3 is TGTGCCTGGAGACAGGGGGCTTTAGGAAACACCATATATTTT.